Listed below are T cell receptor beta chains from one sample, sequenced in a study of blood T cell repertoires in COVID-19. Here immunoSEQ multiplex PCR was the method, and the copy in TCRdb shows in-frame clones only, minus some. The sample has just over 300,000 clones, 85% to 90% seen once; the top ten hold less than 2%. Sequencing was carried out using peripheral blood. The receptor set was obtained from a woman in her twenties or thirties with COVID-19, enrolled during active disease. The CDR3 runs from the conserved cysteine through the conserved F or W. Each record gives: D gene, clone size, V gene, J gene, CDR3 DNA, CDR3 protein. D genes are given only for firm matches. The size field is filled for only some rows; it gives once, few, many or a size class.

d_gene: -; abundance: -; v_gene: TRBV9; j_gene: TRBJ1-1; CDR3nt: TGTGCCAGCAGCGTAGCAACGGGGACTGAAGCTTTCTTT; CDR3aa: CASSVATGTEAFF
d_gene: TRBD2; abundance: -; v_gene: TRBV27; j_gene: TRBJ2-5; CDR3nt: TGTGCCAGCAGTTTAAGCGGGGGGGACAGAAAGACCCAGTACTTC; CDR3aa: CASSLSGGDRKTQYF
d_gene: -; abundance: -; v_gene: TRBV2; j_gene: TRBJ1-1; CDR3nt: TGTGCCAGCAGACCCAGGACTTACACTGAAGCTTTCTTT; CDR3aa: CASRPRTYTEAFF
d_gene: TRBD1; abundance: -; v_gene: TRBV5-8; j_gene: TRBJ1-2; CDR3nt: TGTGCCAGCAGCTTCGGGACAGGGGGACATGTCTATGGCTACACCTTC; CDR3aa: CASSFGTGGHVYGYTF
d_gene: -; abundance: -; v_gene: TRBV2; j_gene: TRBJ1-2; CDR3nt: TGTGCCAGCACGGCCCCCAATAGAGGAGTCTATGGCTACACCTTC; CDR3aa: CASTAPNRGVYGYTF
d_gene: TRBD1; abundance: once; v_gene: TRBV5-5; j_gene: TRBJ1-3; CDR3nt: TGTGCCAGCAGGCCGACAGGGGCTGGAAACACCATATATTTT; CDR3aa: CASRPTGAGNTIYF
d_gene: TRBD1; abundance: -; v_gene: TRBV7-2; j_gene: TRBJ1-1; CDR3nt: TGTGCCAGCAGCTTAGCGGGCAGGGGGCAAACTGAAGCTTTCTTT; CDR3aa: CASSLAGRGQTEAFF
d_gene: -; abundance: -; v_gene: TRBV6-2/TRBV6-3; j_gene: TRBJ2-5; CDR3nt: TGTGCCAGCAGTAGAAGCGGGTGGGAGACCCAGTACTTC; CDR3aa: CASSRSGWETQYF
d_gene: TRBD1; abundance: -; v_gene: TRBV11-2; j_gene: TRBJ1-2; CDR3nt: TGTGCCAGCAGCCTGGGACAGCGCTATGGCTACACCTTC; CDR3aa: CASSLGQRYGYTF
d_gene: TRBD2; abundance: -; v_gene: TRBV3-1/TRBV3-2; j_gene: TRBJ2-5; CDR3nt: TGTGCCAGCAGCCATAGGGATAGCGGGGTGTCGGAGACCCAGTACTTC; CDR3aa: CASSHRDSGVSETQYF
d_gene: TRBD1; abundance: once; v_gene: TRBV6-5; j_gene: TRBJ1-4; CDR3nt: TGTGCCAGCAGTTACAGGGGACAGACTAATGAAAAACTGTTTTTT; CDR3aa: CASSYRGQTNEKLFF
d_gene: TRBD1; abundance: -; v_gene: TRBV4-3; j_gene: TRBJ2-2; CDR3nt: TGCGCCAGCAGCCACTCCGGGACAGGGAGACGTACCGGGGAGCTGTTTTTT; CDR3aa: CASSHSGTGRRTGELFF
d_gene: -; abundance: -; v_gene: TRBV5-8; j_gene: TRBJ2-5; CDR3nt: TGTGCCAGCACCTCAGGGTGGGGGGTTACGTTTGAGACCCAGTACTTC; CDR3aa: CASTSGWGVTFETQYF